The 22 T cell receptor beta chains reported below all come from one sample, sequenced in a study of blood T cell repertoires in COVID-19. TCRdb's copy holds only in-frame clones and misses some; the assay was immunoSEQ multiplex PCR. In the table there are roughly 250,000 clones, around 84% of which are singletons. Sequencing was performed on PBMCs or T cells enriched from blood (not recorded which). Receptors were obtained from a woman aged 50 to 60 who had recovered from COVID-19.

The chain joins TRBV2 to TRBJ2-5, with D unclear. The germline gives CDR1 SNHLY, CDR2 FYNNEI. V lost 0 bases and J lost 6, with 11 bases in between. The CDR3 length is 14 residues. The CDR3 DNA reads as TGTGCCAGCAGTGAAGCGCTTCTCAGTCAGACCCAGTACTTC. Protein: CASSEALLSQTQYF. Together with reference TRBV2 and TRBJ2-5, the CDR3 gives the full variable domain: EPEVTQTPSHQVTQMGQEVILRCVPISNHLYFYWYRQILGQKVEFLVSFYNNEISEKSEIFDDQFSVERPDGSNFTLKIRSTKLEDSAMYFCASSEALLSQTQYFGPGTRLLVL.

V usage is TRBV12-3 or TRBV12-4 and J usage is TRBJ2-3; maybe TRBD2 (5 bases). V was trimmed by 9 bases and J by 0 bases, leaving 10 bases between them. This CDR3 comprises 13 residues. CDR3 amino acids: CASSDRSTDTQYF. In DNA, the CDR3 is TGTGCCAGTAGCGATAGAAGCACAGATACGCAGTATTTT.

The V and J genes are TRBV5-4 and TRBJ1-2; 7 nucleotides agree with TRBD1. In germline, CDR1 is SGHNT, CDR2 YYREEE (reference sequence). CDR3 length equals 14 residues. Trimming took 2 bases from V and 8 from J; bases not matched to a gene: 9. The CDR3 DNA reads TGTGCCAGCAGCTTTGGGGTGGCAGGGGGGGGCTACACCTTC. It encodes CASSFGVAGGGYTF.

J is TRBJ2-1 and V is TRBV5-6; 7 bases line up with TRBD2. Germline V gene data show CDR1 as SGHDT and CDR2 as YYEEEE. The CDR3 consists of 14 residues. With V trimmed by 0 bases and J by 7 bases, 4 bases remained unmatched. The CDR3 region is CASSLGGSGNEQFF. The DNA for the CDR3 is TGTGCCAGCAGCTTGGGCGGGAGTGGGAATGAGCAGTTCTTC.

The chain carries TRBV5-1 and TRBJ2-7; TRBD2 agrees at 8 bases. This CDR3 is built from 14 residues. V lost 6 bases to trimming and J lost 6 bases; unmatched junction nucleotides: 11. CDR1 is SGHRS, CDR2 YFSETQ, per germline. The CDR3 is CASTPGLGGSEQYF. The CDR3 DNA reads as TGCGCCAGCACCCCGGGACTAGGAGGCTCCGAGCAGTACTTC.

V gene TRBV5-1 combines with J gene TRBJ2-1, with 12 nucleotides matching TRBD2. V was pared by 3 bases and J by 8 bases, with 9 bases of the junction left unmatched. The CDR3 covers 16 residues. Looked up from germline, CDR1 is SGHRS and CDR2 is YFSETQ. The CDR3 region is CASSSQTSGRSYEQFF. CDR3 in DNA: TGCGCCAGCAGCTCCCAGACTAGCGGGAGATCGTATGAGCAGTTCTTC.

V and J are TRBV28 and TRBJ1-1; the match to TRBD1 covers 7 bases. Germline CDR1 MDHEN, CDR2 SYDVKM. V was clipped by 3 bases and J by 10 bases; unmatched bases: 8. The CDR3 is made up of 13 amino acids. The CDR3 nucleotides are TGTGCCAGCAGTTTCGGAGGGGACAGAACAGCTTTCTTT. It codes for CASSFGGDRTAFF.

V and J are TRBV19 and TRBJ1-3; D gene unclear. Between the trimmed V and J ends, which lost 4 bases and 3 bases, there was a span of 16 bases. Germline CDR1 and CDR2: LNHDA and SQIVND (reference sequence). The CDR3 is made up of 16 amino acids. CDR3 sequence: CASSTPGPRRGNTIYF. The CDR3 DNA sequence: TGTGCCAGTAGTACCCCGGGTCCCAGACGTGGAAACACCATATATTTT.

The chain combines TRBV5-1 with TRBJ2-7; 7 bases align to TRBD1. The CDR3 spans 16 residues. The V gene end was trimmed by 2 bases and the J gene end by 3 bases; junction bases not matched to a gene: 11. From germline, CDR1 is SGHRS and CDR2 YFSETQ. This CDR3 reads CASSLRTGGNLYEQYF. CDR3 coding DNA: TGCGCCAGCAGCTTAAGGACAGGCGGCAACCTCTACGAGCAGTACTTC. Combining the CDR3 with reference TRBV5-1 and TRBJ2-7 gives the whole variable domain KAGVTQTPRYLIKTRGQQVTLSCSPISGHRSVSWYQQTPGQGLQFLFEYFSETQRNKGNFPGRFSGRQFSNSRSEMNVSTLELGDSALYLCASSLRTGGNLYEQYFGPGTRLTVT.

The gene calls are TRBV6-2 or TRBV6-3 and TRBJ1-5, with D perhaps matching TRBD1 (5 bases). The CDR3 is 14 residues long. V lost 4 bases and J 9 bases, leaving 16 bases between the germline ends. CDR1 is MNHEY, CDR2 SVGEGT, per germline. The CDR3 nucleotides are TGTGCCAGCAGTTTTTTAAATTCAGGGTTGCCCCAGCATTTT. This codes for CASSFLNSGLPQHF.

The chain couples TRBV19 to TRBJ2-3; tentative D call: TRBD2 (6 bases). Germline loops: CDR1 LNHDA, CDR2 SQIVND (reference sequence). There are 13 residues in the CDR3. Trimming stripped 8 bases from V and 5 bases from J, with 14 bases between. In DNA, the CDR3 is TGTGCCAGTCAACAGACTAGGGTAGATACGCAGTATTTT. Amino acids: CASQQTRVDTQYF.

CDR3 amino acids: CATTTGAMNTGELFF. CDR3 coding DNA: TGTGCCACAACGACAGGGGCGATGAACACCGGGGAGCTGTTTTTT. The chain employs TRBV10-3 and TRBJ2-2; TRBD1 agrees at 8 bases. The CDR3 contains 15 residues. Germline-derived CDR1 and CDR2 are ENHRY and SYGVKD. The trim removed 10 bases at V and 1 base at J, leaving 8 bases unmatched.

The J gene is TRBJ1-5, the V gene TRBV6-1; D possibly corresponds to TRBD1 (6 bases). CDR3 size: 16 residues. CDR1 and CDR2 (germline): MNHNS, SASEGT. V was cut by 2 bases and J by 0 bases, with 11 bases left in between. Here the CDR3 reads CASSEIGQNSNQPQHF. CDR3 sequence (DNA): TGTGCCAGCAGTGAAATCGGACAGAATAGCAATCAGCCCCAGCATTTT.

The chain is built from TRBV7-9 and TRBJ2-3, with TRBD2 identical over 7 bases. There are 15 residues in the CDR3. Germline CDR1 and CDR2: SEHNR and FQNEAQ (reference sequence). The trim removed 5 bases at V and 4 bases at J, leaving 9 bases unmatched. CDR3 bases: TGTGCCAGCAGCATGTCTGGCGGGAGCGCAGATACGCAGTATTTT. It encodes CASSMSGGSADTQYF.

The chain has TRBV7-6 and TRBJ2-7; possible D gene TRBD1, 8 bases. Per germline, CDR1 SGHVS and CDR2 FNYEAQ. The length of the CDR3 is 17 residues. Trimming took off 5 bases at V and 5 bases at J, with 25 bases between the two ends. In nucleotides, the CDR3 is TGTGCCAGCAGCCCCAGGGGGCTAGCGGCCACCCTTGACGAGCAGTACTTC. Its translation: CASSPRGLAATLDEQYF.

The V and J genes are TRBV28 and TRBJ1-5; 7 bases are a match to TRBD1. V shed 6 bases, J shed 3 bases, and the junction held 8 bases outside the gene matches. The CDR3 loop spans 15 amino acids. Germline V lookup: CDR1 MDHEN, CDR2 SYDVKM. The CDR3 DNA sequence: TGTGCCAGCAGACAAGGGACAGTCCTCAATCAGCCCCAGCATTTT. Translated, it gives CASRQGTVLNQPQHF. Variable domain in full (rest from reference TRBV28 and TRBJ1-5): DVKVTQSSRYLVKRTGEKVFLECVQDMDHENMFWYRQDPGLGLRLIYFSYDVKMKEKGDIPEGYSVSREKKERFSLILESASTNQTSMYLCASRQGTVLNQPQHFGDGTRLSIL.

This chain joins TRBV28 and TRBJ1-1; D remains unclear. V was cut by 6 bases and J by 1 base, with 6 bases left in between. CDR3 length: 12 residues. The germline V gene has CDR1 MDHEN and CDR2 SYDVKM. The CDR3 loop reads CASRERNTEAFF. Here the CDR3 DNA reads TGTGCCAGCAGGGAGAGGAACACTGAAGCTTTCTTT.

This clone was counted a single time. One end of the junction does not line up with germline, which may come from a read error. The V gene is TRBV12-3 or TRBV12-4, the J gene TRBJ1-2; TRBD1 is a possible D gene (5 bases). The CDR3 has 13 amino acids. This CDR3 reads CASSLGAGSPSIF. The CDR3 DNA follows: TGTGCCAGCAGTCTAGGGGCGGGATCACCTTCCATCTTC.

This chain links TRBV20-1 with TRBJ2-6; D gene uncertain. The V gene lost 3 bases and the J gene lost 2 bases, with 5 bases spanning the gap. CDR1 and CDR2 from the germline V gene are DFQATT and SNEGSKA (reference sequence). CDR3 length: 13 amino acids. The CDR3 nucleotides are TGCAGTGCTAGTCTACCTGGGGCCAACGTCCTGACTTTC. Translating it yields CSASLPGANVLTF.

J is TRBJ2-1 and V is TRBV25-1, with D perhaps matching TRBD2 (5 bases). Germline V gene lookup returns CDR1 MGHDK and CDR2 SYGVNS. Trimming removed 4 bases from V and 4 bases from J, with 11 bases in between. The CDR3 consists of 14 residues. CDR3 protein: CASSASGLYNEQFF. CDR3 nucleotides: TGTGCCAGCAGTGCTTCGGGATTATACAATGAGCAGTTCTTC.

Concerning this clone itself: Other DNA sequences in the same sample also yield this CDR3. The V call is TRBV28, the J call TRBJ1-1; no definite D call. The V gene's germline CDR1 is MDHEN and CDR2 SYDVKM. CDR3 length: 13 residues. Deletions cut 4 bases from V and 1 base from J, with 7 bases between. CDR3 sequence reads: CASSSTGNTEAFF. CDR3 nucleotides: TGTGCCAGCAGTTCAACGGGGAACACTGAAGCTTTCTTT.

The CDR3 DNA sequence: TGTGCCAGTAGGGGAGGGAAGGGCAATCAGCCCCAGCATTTT. It specifies CASRGGKGNQPQHF. The genes are TRBV19 and TRBJ1-5, with D uncertain. Trimming left V 6 bases short and J 2 bases short, with 11 bases between. The CDR3 is made up of 14 amino acids. In germline, CDR1 is LNHDA, CDR2 SQIVND (reference sequence).